This TCR beta chain was identified in a study of blood T cell repertoires in COVID-19. In the study overall: COVID-19 samples collected from the United States, Italy and Spain covered acute and convalescent phases.

Source study methods: For nucleated cells, counts were estimated from reference gene primer amplification. Sequenced by immunoSEQ multiplex PCR; TCRdb stores in-frame clones only, minus some. Clone size and V and J calls were adopted from that table, with D and trimming inferred from the DNA. The data contain roughly 250,000 clones, around 87% of them seen just once; the ten biggest clones take up over 2%. This clone has a single count. Trimming at V came to 4 bases and at J to 2 bases, leaving 4 bases not matched to a gene. The length of the CDR3 is 14 residues. CDR1 SGHRS and CDR2 YFSETQ come from the germline V gene.

The chain recombines TRBV5-1 with TRBJ2-7; 9 bases agree with TRBD1. Sequences were obtained from peripheral blood. The receptor was isolated from a woman aged 50 to 65 with acute or convalescent COVID-19. As DNA, the CDR3 is TGCGCCAGCAGCCCGACAGGGGGACCCTACGAGCAGTACTTC. Protein sequence: CASSPTGGPYEQYF.